Listed here are 9 T cell receptor beta chains from one sample, sequenced in a study of cytomegalovirus exposure and HLA in healthy donors. PCR primers comprised 60 Vbeta and 13 Jbeta primers. The table came from immunoSEQ multiplex PCR; TCRdb's copy has only in-frame clones and leaves some out. The sample records about 260,000 clones, under 80% being singletons. Sample: PBMCs. These receptors were collected from a female donor in good health and CMV-seronegative.

The CDR3 region is CAWSAPGLDNEQFF. In nucleotides, the CDR3 is TGTGCCTGGAGCGCACCGGGACTAGACAATGAGCAGTTCTTC. The chain links TRBV30 to TRBJ2-1; 8 bases fit TRBD2. Looked up from germline, CDR1 is GTSNPN and CDR2 is SVGIG (reference sequence). The CDR3 consists of 14 residues. J lost 5 bases, V lost 3 bases, and 6 bases had no gene match.

This chain joins TRBV13 and TRBJ2-7; the D is unclear. This CDR3 is built from 14 residues. CDR1 and CDR2 (germline): PRHDT, FYEKMQ (reference sequence). Trimming left V 0 bases short and J 0 bases short, with 6 bases between. For the CDR3, the DNA is TGTGCCAGCAGCTTAGGCTCTAGCTCCTACGAGCAGTACTTC. Translating gives CASSLGSSSYEQYF.

V is TRBV11-3 and J is TRBJ1-1; no clear D. The V gene lost 5 bases and the J gene lost 1 base, with 11 bases spanning the gap. Germline CDR1 is SGHNT and CDR2 is YENEEA. CDR3 length: 14 residues. CDR3 DNA: TGTGCCAGCAGCCCGAGGGAGTCGAACACTGAAGCTTTCTTT. Protein sequence: CASSPRESNTEAFF. The full variable domain, in which reference TRBV11-3 and TRBJ1-1 provide the parts outside the CDR3, is EAGVVQSPRYKIIEKKQPVAFWCNPISGHNTLYWYLQNLGQGPELLIRYENEEAVDDSQLPKDRFSAERLKGVDSTLKIQPAELGDSAVYLCASSPRESNTEAFFGQGTRLTVV.

The chain carries TRBV9 and TRBJ2-7, with D perhaps matching TRBD2 (6 bases). The CDR3 runs 16 residues. V was clipped by 3 bases and J by 2 bases, with 18 bases between them. Germline V gene sequence: CDR1 SGDLS, CDR2 YYNGEE. CDR3 residues: CASSAGGVADAYEQYF. The CDR3 nucleotides are TGTGCCAGCAGCGCCGGGGGAGTAGCGGACGCCTACGAGCAGTACTTC.

The chain's CDR3 is CAISSDSSAGELFF. Written as DNA, the CDR3 is TGTGCCATCAGCTCAGACTCTAGCGCCGGGGAGCTGTTTTTT. V and J are TRBV10-3 and TRBJ2-2; maybe TRBD2 (6 bases). Looked up from germline, CDR1 is ENHRY and CDR2 is SYGVKD. V was shortened by 6 bases and J by 6 bases, with 14 bases between the two germline ends. The CDR3 length is 14 residues.

The V and J genes are TRBV27 and TRBJ2-3, with TRBD2 matching over 11 bases. The germline gives CDR1 MNHEY, CDR2 SMNVEV (reference sequence). The CDR3 runs 15 residues. Unmatched junction bases numbered 9, after V lost 3 bases and J lost 10 bases. In nucleotides, the CDR3 is TGTGCCAGCAGTTTCCTTAGCGGGAGGGCTGTTGCGCAGTATTTT. This gives the protein CASSFLSGRAVAQYF.

V usage is TRBV7-2 and J usage is TRBJ2-7; TRBD2 matches 13 bases. V gave up 3 bases and J gave up 5 bases; unmatched junction bases: 7. The CDR3 extends over 16 amino acids. Per the germline V gene, CDR1 is SGHTA and CDR2 is FQGNSA. The CDR3 here is CASSFYGLAGANEQYF. The DNA for the CDR3 is TGTGCCAGCAGCTTCTACGGACTAGCGGGAGCGAACGAGCAGTACTTC. The full variable domain, in which reference TRBV7-2 and TRBJ2-7 provide the parts outside the CDR3, is GAGVSQSPSNKVTEKGKDVELRCDPISGHTALYWYRQSLGQGLEFLIYFQGNSAPDKSGLPSDRFSAERTGGSVSTLTIQRTQQEDSAVYLCASSFYGLAGANEQYFGPGTRLTVT.

The genes are TRBV2 and TRBJ1-3; the match to TRBD1 covers 8 bases. Per germline, CDR1 SNHLY and CDR2 FYNNEI. The CDR3 has 14 amino acids. V was pared by 6 bases and J by 2 bases, with 3 bases of the junction left unmatched. The CDR3 loop is CASRADRAGNTIYF. The CDR3 DNA reads as TGTGCCAGCAGGGCGGACAGGGCTGGAAACACCATATATTTT. The variable domain in full, with the rest retrieved from reference TRBV2 and TRBJ1-3, is EPEVTQTPSHQVTQMGQEVILRCVPISNHLYFYWYRQILGQKVEFLVSFYNNEISEKSEIFDDQFSVERPDGSNFTLKIRSTKLEDSAMYFCASRADRAGNTIYFGEGSWLTVV.

In this sample, this clone turned up a few times. Other DNA sequences in the same sample also yield this CDR3. The CDR3 is CASSLGLAGVDTQYF. Written as DNA, the CDR3 is TGTGCCAGCAGCTTGGGACTAGCGGGAGTCGATACGCAGTATTTT. The V and J genes are TRBV7-3 and TRBJ2-3; 14 nucleotides agree with TRBD2. CDR1 is SGHTA, CDR2 FQGTGA, per germline. This CDR3 has 15 residues. V dropped 3 bases and J dropped 6; count of bases not matched to a gene: 2.